The rows below give T cell receptor beta chains drawn from one sample of a study of OX40 agonist ivuxolimab in advanced cancers. Generated by immunoSEQ multiplex PCR, the TCRdb table keeps only in-frame clones and is missing some. The data hold around 30,000 clones, with 88% observed a single time. Sequenced material: CD4+ or CD8+ T cells sorted from blood, taken in a trial of the OX40 agonist ivuxolimab. The receptors originated from an adult with an advanced solid tumor such as melanoma, head and neck, liver or kidney cancer. Both conserved end residues are part of each CDR3. The order of the fields is V gene, clone size, CDR3 protein. For some rows the clone size is stated as once, few or many, or as a class when expanded; others skip it.

v_call: TRBV2; clone_size: NA; cdr3_aa: CASSVGPAIAGANVLTF
v_call: TRBV5-6; clone_size: NA; cdr3_aa: CASSTAGNTQYF
v_call: TRBV2; clone_size: NA; cdr3_aa: CASRRDTQYF
v_call: TRBV4-1; clone_size: NA; cdr3_aa: CASSQDRGLGFEQFF
v_call: TRBV30; clone_size: NA; cdr3_aa: CAWKTGGNTEAFF
v_call: TRBV7-7; clone_size: NA; cdr3_aa: CASSLGQGSQYEQYF
v_call: TRBV11-3; clone_size: NA; cdr3_aa: CASSSRMSTGLTDTQYF
v_call: TRBV9; clone_size: NA; cdr3_aa: CASSGQDFEQFF
v_call: TRBV7-3; clone_size: NA; cdr3_aa: CASSLSRGAYEQYF
v_call: TRBV9; clone_size: once; cdr3_aa: CASSTALRDTDRSYTF
v_call: TRBV7-6; clone_size: NA; cdr3_aa: CASSLGAGTAVANYGYTF
v_call: TRBV2; clone_size: NA; cdr3_aa: CASSERRLAIDEQFF
v_call: TRBV20-1; clone_size: NA; cdr3_aa: CSARVYEQYF
v_call: TRBV25-1; clone_size: NA; cdr3_aa: CASSVSAGGLQETQYF
v_call: TRBV7-9; clone_size: NA; cdr3_aa: CASSSDRGVRETQYF
v_call: TRBV7-6; clone_size: NA; cdr3_aa: CASSLYDHEQYF
v_call: TRBV11-2; clone_size: NA; cdr3_aa: CASSLGTGGSRYYEQYF
v_call: TRBV4-3; clone_size: NA; cdr3_aa: CASSQDRGGQGSYEQYF
v_call: TRBV4-3; clone_size: once; cdr3_aa: CASSQVKDGPGGEQYF
v_call: TRBV5-1; clone_size: NA; cdr3_aa: CASSTTGMANYGYTF
v_call: TRBV10-3; clone_size: NA; cdr3_aa: CAISLRLAGQPSTDTQYF
v_call: TRBV14; clone_size: NA; cdr3_aa: CASSQGTGDDSPLHF
v_call: TRBV7-9; clone_size: once; cdr3_aa: CASSAGTGPISGANVLTF
v_call: TRBV4-3; clone_size: NA; cdr3_aa: CASSLRLLATGDTQYF
v_call: TRBV18; clone_size: NA; cdr3_aa: CASSSPLDRGNTEAFF
v_call: TRBV28; clone_size: NA; cdr3_aa: CASSFMTPANTGELFF
v_call: TRBV5-6; clone_size: NA; cdr3_aa: CASRSTGTDTQYF
v_call: TRBV5-5; clone_size: NA; cdr3_aa: CASSAPGGTEAFF
v_call: TRBV6-5; clone_size: NA; cdr3_aa: CASSWDVSGNTIYF
v_call: TRBV27; clone_size: NA; cdr3_aa: CASSYRGNGEKLFF
v_call: TRBV10-1; clone_size: NA; cdr3_aa: CASSTGGRSRDLCYTF
v_call: TRBV4-3; clone_size: NA; cdr3_aa: CASSQGTSGADTQYF
v_call: TRBV7-9; clone_size: NA; cdr3_aa: CASSQGAGEQYF
v_call: TRBV29-1; clone_size: NA; cdr3_aa: CSVDSLYF
v_call: TRBV28; clone_size: NA; cdr3_aa: CASSFFTEETQYF
v_call: TRBV5-1; clone_size: NA; cdr3_aa: CASSVDSQNTEAFF
v_call: TRBV5-6; clone_size: NA; cdr3_aa: CASSSTGSYEQYF
v_call: TRBV7-9; clone_size: NA; cdr3_aa: CASSVGTGGNQPQHF
v_call: TRBV28; clone_size: NA; cdr3_aa: CASSDLWGTNEKLFF
v_call: TRBV7-8; clone_size: NA; cdr3_aa: CASSTLAGGQSYEQYF
v_call: TRBV13; clone_size: NA; cdr3_aa: CASSLRTSGGAYNEQFF
v_call: TRBV27; clone_size: NA; cdr3_aa: CASSLNGPDAEAFF
v_call: TRBV10-1; clone_size: NA; cdr3_aa: CASSAVVRASGGRSNEQYF
v_call: TRBV19; clone_size: NA; cdr3_aa: CASSTGTGANTGELFF
v_call: TRBV5-1; clone_size: NA; cdr3_aa: CASSLTGGDYEQYF
v_call: TRBV9; clone_size: NA; cdr3_aa: CASSVTGGAKAEQYF
v_call: TRBV27; clone_size: NA; cdr3_aa: CASSPETATNEKLFF
v_call: TRBV9; clone_size: once; cdr3_aa: CASSPRQNSPLHF
v_call: TRBV25-1; clone_size: NA; cdr3_aa: CASSNLDEGTGKYEQYF
v_call: TRBV27; clone_size: NA; cdr3_aa: CASSSGQGNSPLHF
v_call: TRBV27; clone_size: NA; cdr3_aa: CASSSTGGAVGANVLTF
v_call: TRBV6-1; clone_size: NA; cdr3_aa: CASSEGDHHGYTF